This T cell receptor beta chain emerged from a study of T cells in Graves' hyperthyroidism and ophthalmopathy. General study findings and limits: Appearing also in blood were most of the thyroid clonotypes expanded above 0.001. A model using 13 V-J features told ophthalmopathy apart from stable hyperthyroidism.

This CDR3 contains 15 residues. V was pared by 2 bases and J by 4 bases, with 11 bases between. The germline V gene has CDR1 LGHNA and CDR2 YSLEER. As to this clonotype: What it binds is not known.

Using RNA transcripts as the source, TCR beta CDR3 regions were amplified. Primed by the HTBI set, a first-round RT-PCR was run on the TCR CDR3. TCRdb fed the multiplex PCR reads into MiXCR, producing one record per CDR3 protein. The data hold roughly 350,000 distinct CDR3 sequences, with 14% observed a single time. The TCR was taken from a woman in her twenties or thirties with Graves' hyperthyroidism. This rearrangement joins TRBV4-3 to TRBJ1-4, with D possibly being TRBD1 (6 bases). Sequencing was carried out using blood. CDR3 protein: CASSQRGALNEKLFF. As DNA, the CDR3 is TGCGCCAGCAGCCAAAGGGGGGCTCTTAATGAAAAACTGTTTTTT.